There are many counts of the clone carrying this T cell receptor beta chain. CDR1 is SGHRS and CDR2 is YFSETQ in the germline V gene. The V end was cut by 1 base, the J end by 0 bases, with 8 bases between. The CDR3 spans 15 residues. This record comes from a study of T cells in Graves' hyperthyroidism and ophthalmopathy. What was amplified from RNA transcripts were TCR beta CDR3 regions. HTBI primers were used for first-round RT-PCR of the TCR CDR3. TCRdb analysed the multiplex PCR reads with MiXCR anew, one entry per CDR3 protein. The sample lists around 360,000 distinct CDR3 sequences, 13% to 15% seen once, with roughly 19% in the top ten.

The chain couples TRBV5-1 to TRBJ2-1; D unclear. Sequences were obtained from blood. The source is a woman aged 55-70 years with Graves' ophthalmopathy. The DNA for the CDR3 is TGCGCCAGCAGCTTGTCCCTCTTCTCCTACAATGAGCAGTTCTTC. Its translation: CASSLSLFSYNEQFF.